This TCR beta chain was identified in a study of molecular identifiers for immune sequencing clone quantification. This clonotype was detected ten times or more. The antigen is not known. Germline loops: CDR1 DFQATT, CDR2 SNEGSKA (reference sequence). Trimming removed 2 bases from V and 8 bases from J, with 13 bases in between. This CDR3 spans 13 amino acids. The bulk TCR libraries were made with methods described before and with listed TCR primers. TCRdb analysed the PCR reads with MiXCR anew, one entry per CDR3 protein. The sample has 85,000 to 90,000 distinct CDR3 sequences; under 20% are singletons. The authors sorted naive CD8 T cells as CD8+CD4-CCR7+CD45RA+. Points from the study as a whole: Molecules of identical TCR sharing a barcode could underestimate highly expanded clone sizes. It was shown that clones above 20 RNA copies held over 99% of effector molecules, but under 1% in naive cells.

The rearrangement uses TRBV20-1 and TRBJ2-1; weak D call: TRBD2 (6 bases). This receptor was taken from a human donor in good health. Some libraries in this study had Jurkat cell RNA spiked in. The sequencing sample was made of naive CD8+ T cells from blood, with Jurkat cell RNA spiked in. Subset here: FACS-sorted CD8+CD4-CCR7+CD45RA+ naive T cells. CDR3 residues: CSARNPGGYEQFF. The CDR3 coding sequence is TGCAGTGCTAGAAATCCCGGGGGATATGAGCAGTTCTTC.